This entry lists 6 T cell receptor beta chains sequenced from one sample in a study of cytomegalovirus exposure and HLA in healthy donors. The study ran its PCR with 60 Vbeta and 13 Jbeta primers. Produced via immunoSEQ multiplex PCR; TCRdb's table is partial and in-frame only. The sample carries around 180,000 clones, around 80% recorded once. Sequenced input: PBMCs. These receptors were collected from a man younger than 35 in good health and CMV-seronegative.

This sequence joins TRBV6-5 and TRBJ1-3; 8 positions agree with TRBD1. The germline gives CDR1 MNHEY, CDR2 SVGAGI. The CDR3 is made up of 13 amino acids. V shed 5 bases and J 8 bases; nucleotides not matched to a gene: 5. CDR3 DNA sequence: TGTGCCAGCAGTCACAGACAGGGGTACACCATATATTTT. Its translation: CASSHRQGYTIYF.

The rearrangement joins TRBV5-8 to TRBJ2-7; D gene uncertain. V lost 4 bases to trimming and J lost 3 bases, with 11 bases between them. Germline lookup yields CDR1 SGHTS and CDR2 YDEGEE. This CDR3 is built from 13 residues. The CDR3 reads CASSPTVDYEQYF. The CDR3 bases are TGTGCCAGCAGCCCTACGGTTGACTACGAGCAGTACTTC.

V usage is TRBV29-1 and J usage is TRBJ1-2; TRBD1 matches at 7 bases. The CDR3 is made up of 14 amino acids. Germline V gene sequence: CDR1 SQVTM, CDR2 ANQGSEA. J gave up 7 bases and V 4 bases, and 12 bases lay outside the gene matches. CDR3 coding DNA: TGCAGCGTTGGTTCTAAGACAGGGCACGTTGGCTACACCTTC. Protein sequence: CSVGSKTGHVGYTF.

This clone has just a few counts. The rearrangement uses TRBV4-3 and TRBJ2-7; 8 bases map to TRBD1. The CDR3 loop spans 15 amino acids. Germline lookup yields CDR1 LGHNA and CDR2 YSLEER. V lost 4 bases, J lost 5 bases, and 10 bases stayed unmatched. The CDR3 DNA reads as TGCGCCAGCAGCCGAAGAGGACAGGGAGGCCACGAGCAGTACTTC. Translating gives CASSRRGQGGHEQYF.

In this sample, this clone turned up a few times. The rearrangement uses TRBV6-1 and TRBJ1-5; D possibly corresponds to TRBD1 (6 bases). The V and J ends lost 4 bases and 3 bases respectively, with 19 bases between them. Germline V lookup: CDR1 MNHNS, CDR2 SASEGT. The CDR3 has 17 amino acids. The CDR3 sequence: CASSGGLYNFNNQPQHF. CDR3 coding DNA: TGTGCCAGCAGTGGGGGGCTGTACAATTTCAACAATCAGCCCCAGCATTTT.

The chain joins TRBV4-3 to TRBJ1-1, with unresolved D. V was pared by 0 bases and J by 3 bases, with 14 bases between. The V gene's germline CDR1 is LGHNA and CDR2 YSLEER. The CDR3 has 16 amino acids. The CDR3 loop reads CASSQDLVGRHTEAFF. The CDR3 nucleotides read TGCGCCAGCAGCCAAGATTTAGTAGGCAGGCACACTGAAGCTTTCTTT.